This T cell receptor (beta chain) stems from a study of T cells after yellow fever vaccination. As for this clonotype: Its target is not known.

Study-wide findings and caveats: A large majority of primary-vaccination clones showed up again after the booster (approximately 95% CD4, 85% to 90% CD8).

Germline CDR1 and CDR2: SGHTA and FQGNSA. V was pared by 6 bases and J by 2 bases, with 18 bases between. The CDR3 extends over 16 amino acids. Template switching with 5'RACE generated the TCR cDNA and added a universal primer site and UMIs. A single record per CDR3 protein comes from TCRdb applying MiXCR to the 5' RACE reads. This table holds 90,000 to 130,000 distinct CDR3 sequences, 8.4% found once. Sequencing used CD8+ T cells sorted from PBMCs, obtained 45 days after the yellow fever booster vaccination. This TCR was sampled from a man in his thirties or forties who received the YFV17D yellow fever vaccine. The rearrangement links TRBV7-2 to TRBJ2-3; tentatively, D is TRBD2 (5 bases). The CDR3 DNA sequence: TGTGCCAGCAGTCCCACCCCAGGAGGACTCACAGATACGCAGTATTTT. This gives the protein CASSPTPGGLTDTQYF.